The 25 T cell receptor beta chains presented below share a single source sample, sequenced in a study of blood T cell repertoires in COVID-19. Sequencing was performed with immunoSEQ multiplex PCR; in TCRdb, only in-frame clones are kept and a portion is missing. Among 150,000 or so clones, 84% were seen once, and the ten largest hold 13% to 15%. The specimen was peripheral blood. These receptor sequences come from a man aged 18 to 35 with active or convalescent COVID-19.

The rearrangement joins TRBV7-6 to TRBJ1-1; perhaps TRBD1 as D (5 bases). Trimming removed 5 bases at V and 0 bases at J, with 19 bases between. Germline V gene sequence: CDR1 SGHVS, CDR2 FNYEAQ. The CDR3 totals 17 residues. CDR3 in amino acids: CASSGKGDSFMNTEAFF. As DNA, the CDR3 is TGTGCCAGCAGCGGGAAAGGCGACAGTTTCATGAACACTGAAGCTTTCTTT.

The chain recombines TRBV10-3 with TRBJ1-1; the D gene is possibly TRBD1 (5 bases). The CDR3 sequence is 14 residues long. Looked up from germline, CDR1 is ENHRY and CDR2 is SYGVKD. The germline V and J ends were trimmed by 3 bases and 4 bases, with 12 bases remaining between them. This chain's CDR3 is CAISDPRASTEAFF. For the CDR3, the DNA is TGTGCCATCAGTGACCCCAGGGCGTCCACTGAAGCTTTCTTT.

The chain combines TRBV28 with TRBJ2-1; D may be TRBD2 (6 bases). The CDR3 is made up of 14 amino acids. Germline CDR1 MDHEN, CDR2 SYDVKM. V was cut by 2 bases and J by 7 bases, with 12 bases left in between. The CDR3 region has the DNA TGTGCCAGCAGTTTAGGAGGGGAACTAAATGAGCAGTTCTTC. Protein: CASSLGGELNEQFF.

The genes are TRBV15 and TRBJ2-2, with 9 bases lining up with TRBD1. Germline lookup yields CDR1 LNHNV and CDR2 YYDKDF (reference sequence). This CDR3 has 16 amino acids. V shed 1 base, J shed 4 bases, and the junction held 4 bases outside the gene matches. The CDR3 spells CATSRVWTGVTGELFF. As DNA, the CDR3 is TGTGCCACCAGCAGAGTTTGGACAGGGGTCACCGGGGAGCTGTTTTTT.

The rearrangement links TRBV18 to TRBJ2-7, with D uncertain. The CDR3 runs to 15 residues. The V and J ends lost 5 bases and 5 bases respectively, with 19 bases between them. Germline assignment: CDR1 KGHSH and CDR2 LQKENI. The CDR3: CASSLSATKAHEQYF. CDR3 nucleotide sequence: TGTGCCAGCTCATTGTCCGCGACAAAGGCCCACGAGCAGTACTTC.

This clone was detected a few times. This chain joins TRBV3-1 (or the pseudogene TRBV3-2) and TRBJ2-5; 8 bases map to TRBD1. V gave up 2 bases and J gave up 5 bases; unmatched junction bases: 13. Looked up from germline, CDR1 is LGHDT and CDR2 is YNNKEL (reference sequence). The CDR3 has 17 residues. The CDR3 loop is CASSQLRQGARGETQYF. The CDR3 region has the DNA TGTGCCAGCAGCCAATTACGCCAGGGGGCGCGAGGGGAGACCCAGTACTTC.

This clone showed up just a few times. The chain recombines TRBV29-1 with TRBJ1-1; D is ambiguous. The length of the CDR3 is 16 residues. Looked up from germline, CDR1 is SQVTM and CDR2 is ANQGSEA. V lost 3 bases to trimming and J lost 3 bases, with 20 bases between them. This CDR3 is CSVDSALDGRYTEAFF. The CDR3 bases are TGCAGCGTTGACTCGGCATTGGACGGGAGGTACACTGAAGCTTTCTTT.

Written as DNA, the CDR3 is TGTGCCACCGGACTAGCGAACGGGGAGCTGTTTTTT. Amino acid sequence: CATGLANGELFF. The rearrangement joins TRBV19 to TRBJ2-2; 9 bases are a match to TRBD2. The germline CDR1 and CDR2 sequences are LNHDA and SQIVND (reference sequence). Trimming removed 10 bases from V and 7 bases from J; junction bases left unmatched: 4. The CDR3 extends over 12 amino acids.

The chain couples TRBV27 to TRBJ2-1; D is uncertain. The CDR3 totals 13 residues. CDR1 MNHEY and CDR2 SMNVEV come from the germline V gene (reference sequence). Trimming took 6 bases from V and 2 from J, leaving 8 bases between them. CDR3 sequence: CASRYSTYNEQFF. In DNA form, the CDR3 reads TGTGCCAGCAGATACAGTACCTACAATGAGCAGTTCTTC.

The CDR3 DNA reads as TGTGCCAGCAGTCAACAGGGAGTCACTGAAGCTTTCTTT. It translates to CASSQQGVTEAFF. This sequence joins TRBV7-3 and TRBJ1-1, with D possibly TRBD1 on 6 matching bases. The germline V gene has CDR1 SGHTA and CDR2 FQGTGA. V shed 6 bases and J shed 4 bases, with 12 bases lying between them. The CDR3 runs to 13 residues.

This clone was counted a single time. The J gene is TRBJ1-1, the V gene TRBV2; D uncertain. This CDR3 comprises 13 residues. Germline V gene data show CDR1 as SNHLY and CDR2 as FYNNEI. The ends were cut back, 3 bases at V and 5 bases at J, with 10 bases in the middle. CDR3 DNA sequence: TGTGCCAGCAGTGATTTAAGAGGGACTGAAGCTTTCTTT. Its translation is CASSDLRGTEAFF.

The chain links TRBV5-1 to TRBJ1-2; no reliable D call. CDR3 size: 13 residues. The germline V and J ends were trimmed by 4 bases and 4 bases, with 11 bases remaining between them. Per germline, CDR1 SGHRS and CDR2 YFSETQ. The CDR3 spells CASSPTDLYGYTF. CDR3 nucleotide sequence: TGCGCCAGCAGCCCTACAGATCTCTATGGCTACACCTTC.

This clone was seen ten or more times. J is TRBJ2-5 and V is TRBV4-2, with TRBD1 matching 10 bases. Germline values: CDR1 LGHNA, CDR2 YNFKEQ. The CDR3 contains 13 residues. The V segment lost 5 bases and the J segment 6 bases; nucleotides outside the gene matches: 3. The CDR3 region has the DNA TGTGCCAGCAGCGGACAGGGGGGGAAGACCCAGTACTTC. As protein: CASSGQGGKTQYF.

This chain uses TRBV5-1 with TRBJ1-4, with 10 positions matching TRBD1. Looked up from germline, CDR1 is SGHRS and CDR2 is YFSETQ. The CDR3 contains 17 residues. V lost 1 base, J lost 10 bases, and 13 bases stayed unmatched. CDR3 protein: CASSLLGVTGGLGKLFF. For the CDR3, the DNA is TGCGCCAGCAGCTTGTTGGGGGTGACAGGGGGCTTAGGAAAACTGTTTTTT.

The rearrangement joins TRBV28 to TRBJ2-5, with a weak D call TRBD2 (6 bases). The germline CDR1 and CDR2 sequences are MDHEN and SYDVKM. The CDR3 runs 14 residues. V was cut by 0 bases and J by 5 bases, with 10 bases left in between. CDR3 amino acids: CASSLWRGKETQYF. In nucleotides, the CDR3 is TGTGCCAGCAGTTTATGGCGGGGCAAGGAGACCCAGTACTTC.

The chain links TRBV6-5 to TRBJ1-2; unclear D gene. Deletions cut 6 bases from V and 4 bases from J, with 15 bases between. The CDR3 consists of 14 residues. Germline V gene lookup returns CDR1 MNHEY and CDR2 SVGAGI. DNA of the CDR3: TGTGCCAGCAGCCAATGGCAGGCCTCCTATGGCTACACCTTC. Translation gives CASSQWQASYGYTF.

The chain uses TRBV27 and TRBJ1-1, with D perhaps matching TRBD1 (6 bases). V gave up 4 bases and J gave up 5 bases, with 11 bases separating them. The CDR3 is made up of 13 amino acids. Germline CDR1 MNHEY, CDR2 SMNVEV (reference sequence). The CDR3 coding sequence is TGTGCCAGCAGTTCAGGGGCGAGGACTGAAGCTTTCTTT. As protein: CASSSGARTEAFF.

In DNA form, the CDR3 reads TGTGCCAGCAGCGTACGTGGGCACGGGGAGCTGTTTTTT. It yields the protein CASSVRGHGELFF. The gene calls are TRBV9 and TRBJ2-2; D gene ambiguous. The germline gives CDR1 SGDLS, CDR2 YYNGEE. V lost 1 base and J lost 7, with 8 bases in between. The CDR3 is 13 residues long. Variable domain in full (rest from reference TRBV9 and TRBJ2-2): DSGVTQTPKHLITATGQRVTLRCSPRSGDLSVYWYQQSLDQGLQFLIQYYNGEERAKGNILERFSAQQFPDLHSELNLSSLELGDSALYFCASSVRGHGELFFGEGSRLTVL.

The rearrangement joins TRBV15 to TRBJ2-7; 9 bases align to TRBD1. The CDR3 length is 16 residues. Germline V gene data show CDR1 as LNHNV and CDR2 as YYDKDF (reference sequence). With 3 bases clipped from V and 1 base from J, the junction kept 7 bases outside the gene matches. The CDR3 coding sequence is TGTGCCACCAGCAGTTACAGGGGGCGAAATTCCTACGAGCAGTACTTC. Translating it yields CATSSYRGRNSYEQYF.

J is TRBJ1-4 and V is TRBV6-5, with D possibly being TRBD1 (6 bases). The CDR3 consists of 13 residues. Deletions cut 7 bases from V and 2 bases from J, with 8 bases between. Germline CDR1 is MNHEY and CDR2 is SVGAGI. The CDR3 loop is CASKGVTNEKLFF. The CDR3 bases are TGTGCCAGCAAGGGGGTCACTAATGAAAAACTGTTTTTT.

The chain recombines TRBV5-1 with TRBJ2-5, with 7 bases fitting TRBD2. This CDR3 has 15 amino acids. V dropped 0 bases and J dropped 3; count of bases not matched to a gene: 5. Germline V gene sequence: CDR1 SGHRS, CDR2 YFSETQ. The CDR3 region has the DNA TGCGCCAGCAGCTTGGCCTTACGGGGGGAAGAGACCCAGTACTTC. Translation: CASSLALRGEETQYF.

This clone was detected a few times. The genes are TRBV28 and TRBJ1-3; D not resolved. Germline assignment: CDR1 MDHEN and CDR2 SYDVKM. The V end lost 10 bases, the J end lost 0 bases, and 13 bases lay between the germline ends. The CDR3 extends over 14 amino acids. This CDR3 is CAIGDGSSGNTIYF. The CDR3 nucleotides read TGTGCCATTGGTGACGGGAGCTCTGGAAACACCATATATTTT.

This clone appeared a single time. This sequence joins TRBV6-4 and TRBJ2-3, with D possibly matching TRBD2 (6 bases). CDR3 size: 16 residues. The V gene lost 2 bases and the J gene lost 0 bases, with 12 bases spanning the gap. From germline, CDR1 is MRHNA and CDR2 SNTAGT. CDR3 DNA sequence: TGTGCCAGCAGTGACCTTCCCGGGGGAAGCACAGATACGCAGTATTTT. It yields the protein CASSDLPGGSTDTQYF.

CDR3: CASSSGQGLNTEAFF. For the CDR3, the DNA is TGCGCCAGCAGCTCGGGACAGGGGCTGAACACTGAAGCTTTCTTT. The gene calls are TRBV5-1 and TRBJ1-1; TRBD1 aligns across 10 bases. The germline V gene has CDR1 SGHRS and CDR2 YFSETQ. This CDR3 has 15 residues. J gave up 0 bases and V 3 bases, and 2 bases lay outside the gene matches.

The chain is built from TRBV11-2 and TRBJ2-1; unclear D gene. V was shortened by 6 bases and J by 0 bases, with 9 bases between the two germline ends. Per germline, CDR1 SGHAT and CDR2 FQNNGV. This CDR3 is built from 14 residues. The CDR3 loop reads CASSLSGSYNEQFF. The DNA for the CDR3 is TGTGCCAGCAGTCTCTCGGGCTCCTACAATGAGCAGTTCTTC.